This record covers a single TCR beta chain. As yet, its antigen is unknown. This sample was taken from a study of T-cell memory formation after mild COVID-19. About the research overall: Among the donors, TCR clusters were largely specific to each donor. Study-level points and caveats: Some clones that responded were present in memory (sampled pre-infection), which suggests cross-reactive memory joined.

TCRdb reprocessed the 5' RACE reads via MiXCR and lists one record per CDR3 protein. The repertoire includes 110,000 to 150,000 distinct CDR3 sequences, 20% to 25% of them detected once, and approximately 25% sits in the top ten. With 0 bases removed from V and 0 bases from J, the gap between germline ends came to 7 bases. The CDR3 has 15 residues. Germline V CDR1 and CDR2: SGHRS, YFSETQ. The source material was PBMCs or a T cell subset sorted from them (not recorded which). The rearrangement joins TRBV5-1 to TRBJ2-1; D not certain. The TCR sequence derives from an adult woman who had mild COVID-19 (a few samples of this study predate the infection). Cell type and time point are not known. The CDR3 DNA is TGCGCCAGCAGCTTGGGGTCGGACTCCTACAATGAGCAGTTCTTC. Translation: CASSLGSDSYNEQFF.